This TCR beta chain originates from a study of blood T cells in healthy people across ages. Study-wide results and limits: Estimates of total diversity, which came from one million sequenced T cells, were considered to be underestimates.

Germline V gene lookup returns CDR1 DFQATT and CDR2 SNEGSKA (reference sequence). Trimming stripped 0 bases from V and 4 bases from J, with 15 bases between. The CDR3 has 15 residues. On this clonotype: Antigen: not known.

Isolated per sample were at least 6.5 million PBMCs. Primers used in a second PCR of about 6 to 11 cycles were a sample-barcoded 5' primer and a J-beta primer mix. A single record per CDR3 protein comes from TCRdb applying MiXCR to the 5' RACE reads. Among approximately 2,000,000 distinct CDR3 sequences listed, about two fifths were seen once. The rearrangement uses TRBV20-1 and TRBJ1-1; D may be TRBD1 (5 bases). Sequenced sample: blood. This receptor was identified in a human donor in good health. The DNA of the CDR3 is TGCAGTGCTAGAGATCTCGGGGGACGGAGCACTGAAGCTTTCTTT. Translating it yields CSARDLGGRSTEAFF.